This TCR beta chain was identified in a study of blood T cell repertoires in COVID-19. Across the whole study: T cells, B-cell-depleted T cells, or PBMCs supplied cDNA or gDNA.

CDR1 LGHDT and CDR2 YNNKEL come from the germline V gene (reference sequence). This CDR3 is built from 16 residues. Sequencing was performed with immunoSEQ multiplex PCR; in TCRdb, only in-frame clones are kept and a portion is missing. The profile covers more than 25,000 clones, with approximately 88% appearing a single time and less than 4.5% taken by the ten largest. Worth noting for this clone: One end of the junction is discordant with germline, which a read error may explain. Within the sample, other DNA sequences also encode this same CDR3.

The receptor comes from a human donor in a cohort sampled during active COVID-19. Input material: peripheral blood. The chain carries TRBV3-1 (or the pseudogene TRBV3-2) and TRBJ1-1, with 8 bases that match TRBD1. The CDR3, as DNA: TGTGCCAGCAGCCAAGGTGACAGGGGCCCCGGCACTGAAGCCTTCTTT. Its protein product is CASSQGDRGPGTEAFF.